This is a list of T cell receptor beta chains from one sample in a study of blood T cell repertoires in COVID-19. Produced via immunoSEQ multiplex PCR; TCRdb's table is partial and in-frame only. Here the sample spans 300,000 to 350,000 clones, about 88% being singletons. Sequencing used peripheral blood. These receptors came from a woman between 65 and 79 years old with COVID-19, enrolled during active disease. CDR3s include the opening cysteine and the closing phenylalanine or tryptophan. A clone size is listed for some rows: how often the clone was seen (once, few, many), or a class if it is expanded.

J | V | size | CDR3
TRBJ2-1 | TRBV29-1 | NA | CSVGRGRLDEQFF
TRBJ1-1 | TRBV30 | NA | CAWSRVRGERNTEAFF
TRBJ1-2 | TRBV12-3/TRBV12-4 | NA | CASSFGREGYTF
TRBJ2-5 | TRBV5-8 | once | CASSLAGGQETQYF
TRBJ2-5 | TRBV6-2/TRBV6-3 | NA | CASSYSRETQYF
TRBJ1-2 | TRBV9 | NA | CASSPMTGPYGYTF
TRBJ1-5 | TRBV5-6 | NA | CASSLAAGAGQPQHF
TRBJ1-4 | TRBV5-8 | NA | CASSLRTGREKLFF
TRBJ1-3 | TRBV18 | NA | CASSSVGGAGNTIYF
TRBJ2-7 | TRBV6-5 | NA | CASSYLRTSGGYEQYF
TRBJ1-1 | TRBV6-2/TRBV6-3 | NA | CASSAYRVLGTEAFF
TRBJ2-7 | TRBV9 | NA | CASSGRDSFYEQYF
TRBJ1-5 | TRBV4-1 | NA | CASSQDGARPRAQHF
TRBJ2-1 | TRBV6-2/TRBV6-3 | NA | CASSWGLAGSYNEQFF
TRBJ1-1 | TRBV9 | NA | CASSAGTGNTEAFF
TRBJ2-5 | TRBV7-2 | NA | CASSYRTSGGLRQETQYF
TRBJ1-6 | TRBV5-1 | NA | CASSLVLSRYNSPLHF
TRBJ1-1 | TRBV5-8 | NA | CASSFRPEHTEAFF
TRBJ2-5 | TRBV10-3 | NA | CAISDLGAGETQYF
TRBJ1-2 | TRBV4-3 | few | CASSQERGYYGYTF
TRBJ2-5 | TRBV5-1 | NA | CASSLVLAEETQYF
TRBJ1-2 | TRBV29-1 | NA | CSDEQGGDNYGYTF
TRBJ2-2 | TRBV5-1 | NA | CASSFYGGNTGELFF
TRBJ1-3 | TRBV9 | once | CASSTQQLPSGNTIYF
TRBJ2-7 | TRBV27 | NA | CASSLASSYEQYF
TRBJ2-1 | TRBV7-2 | NA | CASSWGTSGGLNEQFF
TRBJ2-7 | TRBV4-1 | NA | CASSLPGTGHYEQYF
TRBJ2-3 | TRBV18 | NA | CASAINLASTDTQYF
TRBJ1-1 | TRBV20-1 | NA | CSASTNTEAFF
TRBJ2-1 | TRBV6-6 | NA | CASRQGQGEQFF
TRBJ1-5 | TRBV24-1 | NA | CATSDLSVDQPQHF
TRBJ1-2 | TRBV7-2 | NA | CASSPGHLLYGYTF
TRBJ2-7 | TRBV7-2 | NA | CASSRTSSGSYEQYF
TRBJ1-6 | TRBV27 | NA | CASSRGGDHSPLHF
TRBJ1-5 | TRBV5-1 | NA | CASSLAGGNQPQHF
TRBJ1-4 | TRBV3-1/TRBV3-2 | NA | CASSQGGAGSGPTNEKLFF
TRBJ1-5 | TRBV19 | NA | CASSIDLRRGGGPQHF
TRBJ1-1 | TRBV4-3 | NA | CASSQSMTGDTEAFF
TRBJ1-6 | TRBV3-1/TRBV3-2 | NA | CASSHSFSREPLHF
TRBJ1-2 | TRBV4-1 | few | CASSHAGTGYGYTF
TRBJ1-1 | TRBV6-6 | NA | CASSPLESTEAFF
TRBJ2-7 | TRBV30 | few | CAWSPGRHEQYF
TRBJ1-6 | TRBV4-1 | NA | CASSFSGEANSPLHF
TRBJ1-1 | TRBV5-4 | NA | CASSLDQGGTEAFF
TRBJ2-1 | TRBV7-8 | NA | CASSSIAGGKEQFF